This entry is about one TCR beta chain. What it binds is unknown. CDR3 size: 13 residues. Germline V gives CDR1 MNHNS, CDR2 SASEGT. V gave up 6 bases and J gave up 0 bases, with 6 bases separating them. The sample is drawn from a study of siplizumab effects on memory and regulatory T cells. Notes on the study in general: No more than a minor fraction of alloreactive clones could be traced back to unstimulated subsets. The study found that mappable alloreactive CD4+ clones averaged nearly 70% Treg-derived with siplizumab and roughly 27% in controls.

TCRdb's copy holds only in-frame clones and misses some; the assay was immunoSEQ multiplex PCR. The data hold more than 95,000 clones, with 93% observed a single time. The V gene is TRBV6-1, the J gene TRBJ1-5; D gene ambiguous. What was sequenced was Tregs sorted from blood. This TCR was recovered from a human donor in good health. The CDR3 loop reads CASRPYSNQPQHF. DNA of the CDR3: TGTGCCAGCAGGCCGTATAGCAATCAGCCCCAGCATTTT.